This entry lists 11 T cell receptor beta chains sequenced from one sample in a study of shared clonotypes between healthy human individuals. The table came from immunoSEQ multiplex PCR; TCRdb's copy has only in-frame clones and leaves some out. The sample shows roughly 2.5 million clones, around 94% of them seen only once. Sequences were obtained from naive CD4+ T cells sorted from blood. Stated subset: CD45RA+ positively selected. Source of these receptors: a man between 18 and 35 years old in good health.

The chain combines TRBV6-5 with TRBJ1-1; 8 bases line up with TRBD1. The J segment lost 5 bases and the V segment lost 8 bases, leaving 13 bases of the junction unmatched. The V gene's germline CDR1 is MNHEY and CDR2 SVGAGI. This CDR3 has 15 residues. The DNA of the CDR3 is TGTGCCAGCTCCACCCAGGGGGCTTTGAGAACTGAAGCTTTCTTT. Its translation is CASSTQGALRTEAFF.

This clone was observed a single time. J is TRBJ2-7 and V is TRBV6-5; a possible D gene is TRBD1 (5 bases). The germline gives CDR1 MNHEY, CDR2 SVGAGI. The CDR3 covers 14 residues. V lost 0 bases, J lost 4 bases, and 10 bases lay in between. The CDR3 loop reads CASSYSKGNYEQYF. CDR3 bases: TGTGCCAGCAGTTACTCTAAGGGGAATTACGAGCAGTACTTC.

The V and J genes are TRBV7-2 and TRBJ2-5; possibly TRBD1 or TRBD2 for D (5 bases each). Trimming cost V 6 bases and J 5 bases, with 16 bases left between them. The germline V gene encodes CDR1 SGHTA and CDR2 FQGNSA. The CDR3 totals 14 residues. CDR3 amino acids: CASSKRGLGETQYF. The DNA for the CDR3 is TGTGCCAGCAGTAAGAGGGGCCTGGGGGAGACCCAGTACTTC.

The chain couples TRBV29-1 to TRBJ2-2; 8 bases fit TRBD2. This CDR3 spans 14 amino acids. V lost 4 bases, J lost 8 bases, and 9 bases stayed unmatched. In germline, CDR1 is SQVTM, CDR2 ANQGSEA. The CDR3 reads CSVVISGATGELFF. CDR3 sequence (DNA): TGCAGCGTTGTGATTAGCGGGGCGACGGGGGAGCTGTTTTTT.

The V gene is TRBV10-1, the J gene TRBJ1-6; D possibly corresponds to TRBD1 (6 bases). The ends were cut back, 3 bases at V and 7 bases at J, with 13 bases in the middle. This CDR3 contains 15 residues. Germline V lookup: CDR1 WNHNN, CDR2 SYGVQD (reference sequence). CDR3 amino acids: CASSEGGSGNSPLHF. The CDR3 DNA follows: TGCGCCAGCAGTGAAGGGGGGAGTGGGAATTCACCCCTCCACTTT.

V and J are TRBV10-2 and TRBJ2-5; 8 bases fit TRBD1. Germline V gives CDR1 WSHSY, CDR2 SAAADI. This CDR3 has 16 amino acids. The junction had 7 bases not matched to a gene; V was cut back by 0 bases and J by 4 bases. The CDR3 region is CASSESGQGRRETQYF. CDR3 coding DNA: TGCGCCAGCAGTGAGTCAGGACAGGGCCGTCGAGAGACCCAGTACTTC.

This rearrangement joins TRBV2 to TRBJ1-4, with TRBD1 matching 7 bases. Germline loops: CDR1 SNHLY, CDR2 FYNNEI. This CDR3 has 15 amino acids. The trim removed 0 bases at V and 5 bases at J, leaving 3 bases unmatched. This chain's CDR3 is CASSEAGTDNEKLFF. CDR3 nucleotide sequence: TGTGCCAGCAGTGAAGCGGGGACAGACAATGAAAAACTGTTTTTT.

The rearrangement uses TRBV23-1 and TRBJ2-5; 9 nucleotides align to TRBD2. TRBV23-1 is placed among ORFs of uncertain function. V lost 4 bases to trimming and J lost 2 bases; unmatched junction nucleotides: 5. The CDR3 runs 15 residues. Here the CDR3 reads CASSPPSGGQETQYF. CDR3 DNA sequence: TGCGCCAGCAGTCCCCCCAGCGGGGGGCAAGAGACCCAGTACTTC.

J is TRBJ2-3 and V is TRBV7-8; the D is unclear. Trimming left V 1 base short and J 2 bases short, with 13 bases between. The CDR3 covers 16 residues. Germline V gene lookup returns CDR1 SGHVS and CDR2 FQNEAQ. CDR3 residues: CASSLENSYLTDTQYF. The CDR3 coding sequence is TGTGCCAGCAGCTTAGAGAATAGTTACCTCACAGATACGCAGTATTTT.

This clone was observed a single time. The CDR3 DNA is TGTGCCAGCAGTGACACCGCCAGGGGATTTGGCTACACCTTC. This encodes CASSDTARGFGYTF. The J gene is TRBJ1-2, the V gene TRBV6-4, with a possible D match to TRBD1 (6 bases). V lost 2 bases, J lost 7 bases, and 14 bases lay in between. The CDR3 is made up of 14 amino acids. CDR1 is MRHNA and CDR2 is SNTAGT in the germline V gene.

CDR3 residues: CASSLGDSSGANVLTF. CDR3 sequence (DNA): TGTGCCAGCAGCCTGGGTGACAGCTCTGGGGCCAACGTCCTGACTTTC. The chain couples TRBV5-6 to TRBJ2-6, with D possibly being TRBD1 (5 bases). The CDR3 is 16 residues long. V was pared by 4 bases and J by 0 bases, with 11 bases between. Germline V gives CDR1 SGHDT, CDR2 YYEEEE.